One and the same sample provided the 20 T cell receptor beta chains below, sequenced in a study of blood T cell repertoires in COVID-19. Generated by immunoSEQ multiplex PCR, the TCRdb table keeps only in-frame clones and is missing some. Here the sample spans about 20,000 clones, 85% to 95% being singletons. The sample was peripheral blood. These TCRs come from a woman aged 45-60 years with active COVID-19.

In its sample, this clone was seen once. The rearrangement links TRBV7-9 to TRBJ2-7; 7 positions match TRBD1. CDR3 length: 15 residues. From germline, CDR1 is SEHNR and CDR2 FQNEAQ (reference sequence). Trimming at V came to 5 bases and at J to 4 bases, leaving 11 bases not matched to a gene. In DNA, the CDR3 is TGTGCCAGCAGCCGAGATTCCACAGGGGAGTACGAGCAGTACTTC. This encodes CASSRDSTGEYEQYF.

V gene TRBV7-2 combines with J gene TRBJ1-2; perhaps TRBD1 as D (5 bases). The CDR3 length is 13 residues. Germline values: CDR1 SGHTA, CDR2 FQGNSA. The ends were cut back, 5 bases at V and 4 bases at J, with 11 bases in the middle. CDR3 protein: CASSPTGFYGYTF. The CDR3 nucleotides read TGTGCCAGCAGCCCTACAGGATTCTATGGCTACACCTTC.

The chain employs TRBV3-1 (or the pseudogene TRBV3-2) and TRBJ2-6; D gene uncertain. The V gene's germline CDR1 is LGHDT and CDR2 YNNKEL (reference sequence). The ends were cut back, 1 base at V and 0 bases at J, with 7 bases in the middle. The CDR3 contains 16 residues. In DNA, the CDR3 is TGTGCCAGCAGCCAAGTTCGAGTCTCTGGGGCCAACGTCCTGACTTTC. It translates to CASSQVRVSGANVLTF.

V usage is TRBV11-2 and J usage is TRBJ2-1; 8 nucleotides agree with TRBD2. The J segment lost 9 bases and the V segment lost 1 base, leaving 5 bases of the junction unmatched. This CDR3 region has 14 residues. Germline V lookup: CDR1 SGHAT, CDR2 FQNNGV. CDR3 residues: CASSLAGGPSEQFF. CDR3 in DNA: TGTGCCAGCAGCTTAGCGGGAGGGCCGAGTGAGCAGTTCTTC. Full variable domain (rest looked up from reference TRBV11-2 and TRBJ2-1): EAGVAQSPRYKIIEKRQSVAFWCNPISGHATLYWYQQILGQGPKLLIQFQNNGVVDDSQLPKDRFSAERLKGVDSTLKIQPAKLEDSAVYLCASSLAGGPSEQFFGPGTRLTVL.

The chain uses TRBV14 and TRBJ2-7; 9 bases line up with TRBD2. The length of the CDR3 is 15 residues. The germline V gene has CDR1 SGHDN and CDR2 FVKESK. After removal of 1 base from V and 3 bases from J, the junction contained 4 bases not matched to a gene. Here the CDR3 DNA reads TGTGCCAGCAGCCAAGCGAGCGGGAGGATCTACGAGCAGTACTTC. Translation: CASSQASGRIYEQYF.

The V and J genes are TRBV12-3 or TRBV12-4 and TRBJ1-4, with TRBD1 as a possible D gene (6 bases). V was cut by 7 bases and J by 4 bases, with 10 bases left in between. The CDR3 is 13 amino acids. The CDR3 nucleotides read TGTGCCAGCAACAGGGACCTTAATGAAAAACTGTTTTTT. This gives the protein CASNRDLNEKLFF.

This chain links TRBV28 with TRBJ2-7, with a possible D match to TRBD1 (6 bases). Trimming cost V 2 bases and J 12 bases, with 14 bases left between them. CDR3 length equals 12 residues. The V gene's germline CDR1 is MDHEN and CDR2 SYDVKM. CDR3 loop: CASSLNRVRWYF. In DNA form, the CDR3 reads TGTGCCAGCAGTTTAAACAGGGTTCGTTGGTACTTC. The whole variable domain, remainder taken from reference TRBV28 and TRBJ2-7, is DVKVTQSSRYLVKRTGEKVFLECVQDMDHENMFWYRQDPGLGLRLIYFSYDVKMKEKGDIPEGYSVSREKKERFSLILESASTNQTSMYLCASSLNRVRWYFGPGTRLTVT.

The rearrangement joins TRBV7-8 to TRBJ1-4, with 9 bases aligning to TRBD1. Germline assignment: CDR1 SGHVS and CDR2 FQNEAQ. V lost 1 base, J lost 8 bases, and 8 bases stayed unmatched. CDR3 length: 16 amino acids. CDR3 DNA sequence: TGTGCCAGCAGCTTAGTTTGGGGACAGGGAAGGGAAAAACTGTTTTTT. The encoded protein is CASSLVWGQGREKLFF.

The chain recombines TRBV25-1 with TRBJ1-1; tentatively, D is TRBD1 (6 bases). Germline values: CDR1 MGHDK, CDR2 SYGVNS. V was shortened by 0 bases and J by 1 base, with 9 bases between the two germline ends. The CDR3 is made up of 15 amino acids. The CDR3: CASSEYGTPNTEAFF. CDR3 DNA sequence: TGTGCCAGCAGTGAATATGGGACACCGAACACTGAAGCTTTCTTT. The variable domain in full, with the rest retrieved from reference TRBV25-1 and TRBJ1-1, is EADIYQTPRYLVIGTGKKITLECSQTMGHDKMYWYQQDPGMELHLIHYSYGVNSTEKGDLSSESTVSRIRTEHFPLTLESARPSHTSQYLCASSEYGTPNTEAFFGQGTRLTVV.

The CDR3 loop is CASSAGAVAFF. CDR3 coding DNA: TGTGCCAGTAGTGCGGGGGCTGTAGCTTTCTTT. The rearrangement joins TRBV19 to TRBJ1-1, with D tentatively TRBD1 (6 bases). Trimming took 5 bases from V and 10 from J, leaving 11 bases between them. The CDR3 covers 11 residues. CDR1 and CDR2 (germline): LNHDA, SQIVND (reference sequence).

The gene calls are TRBV4-2 and TRBJ2-1, with 10 bases fitting TRBD1. Germline lookup yields CDR1 LGHNA and CDR2 YNFKEQ. The CDR3 covers 16 residues. Trimming removed 4 bases from V and 9 bases from J; junction bases left unmatched: 12. CDR3 coding DNA: TGTGCCAGCAGCCCAGACGGGACAGGGGCCTTGGGTGAGCAGTTCTTC. Protein product: CASSPDGTGALGEQFF.

The CDR3 loop is CASNLRDTEAFF. CDR3 coding DNA: TGTGCCAGCAACCTCAGGGACACTGAAGCTTTCTTT. The chain links TRBV7-6 to TRBJ1-1; maybe TRBD1 (5 bases). The CDR3 is 12 amino acids. CDR1 is SGHVS, CDR2 FNYEAQ, per germline. The germline V and J ends were trimmed by 7 bases and 3 bases, with 9 bases remaining between them.

The chain joins TRBV28 to TRBJ1-2, with 11 nucleotides matching TRBD1. V lost 5 bases, J lost 8 bases, and 7 bases stayed unmatched. The CDR3 loop spans 14 amino acids. CDR1 MDHEN and CDR2 SYDVKM come from the germline V gene. The CDR3 sequence: CASSRGTGGGGYTF. CDR3 DNA: TGTGCCAGCAGTCGAGGGACAGGGGGAGGCGGCTACACCTTC.

V usage is TRBV5-1 and J usage is TRBJ2-7; D perhaps matches TRBD1 (5 bases). V was trimmed by 0 bases and J by 3 bases, leaving 13 bases between them. There are 15 residues in the CDR3. Germline V gene lookup returns CDR1 SGHRS and CDR2 YFSETQ. The CDR3 is CASSLGAGFIYEQYF. The DNA for the CDR3 is TGCGCCAGCAGCTTGGGGGCAGGGTTTATCTACGAGCAGTACTTC.

A few counts support this clone. The rearrangement links TRBV10-3 to TRBJ1-4, with D hard to call. CDR1 ENHRY and CDR2 SYGVKD come from the germline V gene. Trimming cost V 0 bases and J 8 bases, with 16 bases left between them. This CDR3 has 16 residues. CDR3 coding DNA: TGTGCCATCAGTGAGTCGATGGACGGCCCGGGGGAAAAACTGTTTTTT. Translation: CAISESMDGPGEKLFF.

The CDR3 protein is CASRNNRGGANVLTF. The CDR3 DNA reads as TGTGCCAGCAGGAATAACAGGGGTGGGGCCAACGTCCTGACTTTC. The chain carries TRBV11-2 and TRBJ2-6, with 7 positions matching TRBD1. Germline CDR1 SGHAT, CDR2 FQNNGV. With V trimmed by 6 bases and J by 3 bases, 5 bases remained unmatched. The CDR3 covers 15 residues.

V is TRBV12-3 or TRBV12-4 and J is TRBJ1-1; D remains ambiguous. Trimming stripped 2 bases from V and 1 base from J, with 5 bases between. The CDR3 has 13 amino acids. The DNA of the CDR3 is TGTGCCAGCAGTTTAATGCGGAACACTGAAGCTTTCTTT. It codes for CASSLMRNTEAFF.

CDR3: CASSSGQGSNQPQHF. For the CDR3, the DNA is TGTGCCAGCAGCTCGGGACAGGGGAGTAATCAGCCCCAGCATTTT. V is TRBV6-5 and J is TRBJ1-5; 10 bases line up with TRBD1. Trimming took 6 bases from V and 4 from J; bases not matched to a gene: 6. This CDR3 is built from 15 residues. From germline, CDR1 is MNHEY and CDR2 SVGAGI.

This chain links TRBV13 with TRBJ2-1, with D maybe TRBD1 (7 bases). Germline CDR1 and CDR2: PRHDT and FYEKMQ (reference sequence). CDR3 length equals 15 residues. V dropped 0 bases and J dropped 9 bases, with 15 bases sitting between them. The DNA of the CDR3 is TGTGCCAGCAGCTTAGGCCGCAGGGGGGTGGGTGAGCAGTTCTTC. Protein: CASSLGRRGVGEQFF.

This rearrangement joins TRBV30 to TRBJ1-1; no reliable D call. V lost 2 bases, J lost 1 base, and 11 bases lay in between. CDR1 GTSNPN and CDR2 SVGIG come from the germline V gene (reference sequence). The CDR3 length is 14 residues. CDR3 nucleotides: TGTGCCTGGAGTAGCGGAGGAGCGAACACTGAAGCTTTCTTT. It yields the protein CAWSSGGANTEAFF.